Given below is one T cell receptor beta chain in context. This specimen belongs to a study of blood T cell repertoires in COVID-19. For the study at large: Samples of COVID-19 (acute and convalescent) were obtained from the United States, Italy and Spain. In each case, the material was cDNA or gDNA derived from T cells, B-cell-depleted T cells, or PBMCs.

This CDR3 region has 14 residues. Germline CDR1 SQVTM, CDR2 ANQGSEA. Trimming took 6 bases from V and 5 from J; bases not matched to a gene: 12. Source study methods: How many nucleated cells were present was estimated from reference gene primer amplification. The assay was immunoSEQ multiplex PCR, and TCRdb's table has in-frame clones only and misses some. Clone size and the V and J calls come from that table; the DNA yielded D and trimming. This table holds 70,000 to 100,000 clones, approximately 80% found once. The gene calls are TRBV29-1 and TRBJ2-7, with 8 bases identical to TRBD1. The sequence derives from a woman at least 80 years old with acute or convalescent COVID-19. The sequenced sample consisted of peripheral blood. CDR3 in amino acids: CSVTPRQGNNEQYF. The CDR3 coding sequence is TGCAGCGTGACTCCTCGACAGGGGAACAACGAGCAGTACTTC.